Sequencing of this T cell receptor (beta chain) was carried out in a study of blood T cell repertoires in COVID-19. For the study at large: Some COVID-19 samples were acute and others convalescent; all came from the United States, Italy and Spain. PBMCs, B-cell-depleted T cells, or T cells provided the cDNA or gDNA that made up the material.

The CDR3 is made up of 16 amino acids. J was trimmed by 7 bases and V by 2 bases; bases with no gene match: 8. Germline lookup yields CDR1 LGHNA and CDR2 YNFKEQ. In the source study's methods: Amplification from reference gene primers served as the basis for estimated nucleated cell counts. Profiled with immunoSEQ multiplex PCR; TCRdb holds only in-frame clones, not every one. Clone size and V and J calls were adopted from that table, with D and trimming inferred from the DNA. This sample has 150,000 to 200,000 clones, with 85% to 90% found just once. The V and J genes are TRBV4-2 and TRBJ1-6; 7 nucleotides align to TRBD1. The sequence was collected from a human donor in a cohort sampled during active COVID-19. Sequencing was done on a sample of peripheral blood. The CDR3 reads CASSQKRDSKNSPLHF. The CDR3 DNA follows: TGTGCCAGCAGCCAAAAAAGGGACAGTAAAAATTCACCCCTCCACTTT.